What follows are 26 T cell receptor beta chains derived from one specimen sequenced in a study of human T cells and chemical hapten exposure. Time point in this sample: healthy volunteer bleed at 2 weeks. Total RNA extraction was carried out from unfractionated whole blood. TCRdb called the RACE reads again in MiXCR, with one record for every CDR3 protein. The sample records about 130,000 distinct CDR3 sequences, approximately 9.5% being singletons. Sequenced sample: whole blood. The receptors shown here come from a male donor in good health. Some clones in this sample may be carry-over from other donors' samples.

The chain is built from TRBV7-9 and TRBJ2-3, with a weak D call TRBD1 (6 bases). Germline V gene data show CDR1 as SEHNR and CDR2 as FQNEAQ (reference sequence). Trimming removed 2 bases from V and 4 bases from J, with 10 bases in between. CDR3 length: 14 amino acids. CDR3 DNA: TGTGCCAGCAGCTTATCAGGGGCGGCAGATACGCAGTATTTT. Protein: CASSLSGAADTQYF.

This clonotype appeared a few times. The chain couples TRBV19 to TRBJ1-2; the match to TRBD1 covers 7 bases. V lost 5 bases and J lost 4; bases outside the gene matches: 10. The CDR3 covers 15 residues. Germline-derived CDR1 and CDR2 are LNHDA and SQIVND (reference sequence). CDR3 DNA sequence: TGTGCCAGTAGTCCCTACAGGGGTATCGGCTATGGCTACACCTTC. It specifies CASSPYRGIGYGYTF. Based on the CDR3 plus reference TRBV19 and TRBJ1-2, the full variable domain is DGGITQSPKYLFRKEGQNVTLSCEQNLNHDAMYWYRQDPGQGLRLIYYSQIVNDFQKGDIAEGYSVSREKKESFPLTVTSAQKNPTAFYLCASSPYRGIGYGYTFGSGTRLTVV.

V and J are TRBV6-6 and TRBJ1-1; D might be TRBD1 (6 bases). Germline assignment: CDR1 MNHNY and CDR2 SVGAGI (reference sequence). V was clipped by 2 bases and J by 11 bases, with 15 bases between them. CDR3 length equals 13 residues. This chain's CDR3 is CASSYPDSPWAFF. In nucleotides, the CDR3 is TGTGCCAGCAGTTACCCGGACAGCCCTTGGGCTTTCTTT.

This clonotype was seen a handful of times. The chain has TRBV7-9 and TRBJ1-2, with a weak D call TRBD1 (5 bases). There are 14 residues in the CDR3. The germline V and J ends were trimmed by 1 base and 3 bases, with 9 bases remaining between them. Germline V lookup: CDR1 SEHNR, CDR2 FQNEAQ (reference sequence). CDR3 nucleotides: TGTGCCAGCAGCTTAGGCAGGGCGGACTATGGCTACACCTTC. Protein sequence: CASSLGRADYGYTF.

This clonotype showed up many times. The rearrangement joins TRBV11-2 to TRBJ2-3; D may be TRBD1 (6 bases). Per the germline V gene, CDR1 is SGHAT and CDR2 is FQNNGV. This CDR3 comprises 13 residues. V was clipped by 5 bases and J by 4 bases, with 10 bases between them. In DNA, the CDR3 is TGTGCCAGCAGCCAGGGGATGTCAGATACGCAGTATTTT. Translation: CASSQGMSDTQYF.

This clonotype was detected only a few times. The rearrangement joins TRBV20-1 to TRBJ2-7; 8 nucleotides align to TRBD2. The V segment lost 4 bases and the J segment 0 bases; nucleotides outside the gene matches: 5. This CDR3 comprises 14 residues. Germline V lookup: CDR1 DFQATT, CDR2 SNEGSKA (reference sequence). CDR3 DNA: TGCAGTGCTACGGTCGGGAGGGGCTCCTACGAGCAGTACTTC. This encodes CSATVGRGSYEQYF.

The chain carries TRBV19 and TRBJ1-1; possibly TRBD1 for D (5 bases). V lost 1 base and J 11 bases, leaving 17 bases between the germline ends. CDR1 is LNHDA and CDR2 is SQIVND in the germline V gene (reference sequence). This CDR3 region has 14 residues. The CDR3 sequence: CASSIVNGALGAFF. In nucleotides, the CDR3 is TGTGCCAGTAGTATAGTGAATGGGGCGCTGGGCGCTTTCTTT.

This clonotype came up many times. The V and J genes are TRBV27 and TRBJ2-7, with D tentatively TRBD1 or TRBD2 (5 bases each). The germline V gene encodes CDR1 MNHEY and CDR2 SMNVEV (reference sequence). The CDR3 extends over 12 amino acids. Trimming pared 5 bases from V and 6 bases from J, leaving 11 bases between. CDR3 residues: CASSNRDLEQYF. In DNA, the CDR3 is TGTGCCAGCAGTAACCGGGACCTCGAGCAGTACTTC.

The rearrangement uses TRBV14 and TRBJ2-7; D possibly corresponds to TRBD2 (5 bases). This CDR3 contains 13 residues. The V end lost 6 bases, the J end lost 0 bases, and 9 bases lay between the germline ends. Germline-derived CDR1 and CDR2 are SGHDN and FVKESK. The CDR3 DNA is TGTGCCAGCAGAGTGGGAGCCTCCTACGAGCAGTACTTC. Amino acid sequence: CASRVGASYEQYF.

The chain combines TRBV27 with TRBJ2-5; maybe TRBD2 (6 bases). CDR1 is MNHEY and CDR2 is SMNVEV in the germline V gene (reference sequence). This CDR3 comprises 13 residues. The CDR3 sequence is CATAGRSFETQYF. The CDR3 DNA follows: TGTGCGACGGCAGGGAGGAGCTTCGAGACCCAGTACTTC.

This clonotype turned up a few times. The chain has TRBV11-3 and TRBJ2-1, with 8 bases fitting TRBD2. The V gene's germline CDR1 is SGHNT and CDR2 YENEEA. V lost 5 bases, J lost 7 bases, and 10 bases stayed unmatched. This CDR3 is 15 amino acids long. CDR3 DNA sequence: TGTGCCAGCAGCCCACCGGCGGGAGGTCGGAATGAGCAGTTCTTC. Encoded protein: CASSPPAGGRNEQFF.

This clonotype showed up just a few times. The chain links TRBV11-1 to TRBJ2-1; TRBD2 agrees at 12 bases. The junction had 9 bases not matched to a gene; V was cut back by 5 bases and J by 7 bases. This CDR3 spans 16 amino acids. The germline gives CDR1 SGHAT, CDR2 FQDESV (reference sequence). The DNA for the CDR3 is TGTGCCAGCAGCATTCTAGCGGGGGGGCTCACTAATGAGCAGTTCTTC. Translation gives CASSILAGGLTNEQFF.

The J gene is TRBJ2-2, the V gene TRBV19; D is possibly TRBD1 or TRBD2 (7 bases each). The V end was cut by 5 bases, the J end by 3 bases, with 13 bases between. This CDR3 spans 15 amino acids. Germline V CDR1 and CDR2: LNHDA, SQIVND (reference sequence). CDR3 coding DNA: TGTGCCAGTAGTCGGGGGGACAGAGACACCGGGGAGCTGTTTTTT. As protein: CASSRGDRDTGELFF.

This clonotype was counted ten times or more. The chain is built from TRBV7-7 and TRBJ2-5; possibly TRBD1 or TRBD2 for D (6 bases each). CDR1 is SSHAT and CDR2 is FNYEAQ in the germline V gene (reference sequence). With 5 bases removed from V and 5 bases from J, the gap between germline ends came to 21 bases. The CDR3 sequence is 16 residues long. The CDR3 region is CASSPLGLGGKETQYF. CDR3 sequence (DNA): TGTGCCAGCAGCCCCCTGGGACTCGGGGGCAAGGAGACCCAGTACTTC.

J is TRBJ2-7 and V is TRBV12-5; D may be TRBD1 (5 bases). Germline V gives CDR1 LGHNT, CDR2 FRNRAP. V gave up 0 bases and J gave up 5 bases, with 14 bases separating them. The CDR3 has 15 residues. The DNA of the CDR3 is TGTGCTAGTGGTTTGGTAACCCCGACAGAAAACGAGCAGTACTTC. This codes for CASGLVTPTENEQYF. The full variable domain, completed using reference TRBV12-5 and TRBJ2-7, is DARVTQTPRHKVTEMGQEVTMRCQPILGHNTVFWYRQTMMQGLELLAYFRNRAPLDDSGMPKDRFSAEMPDATLATLKIQPSEPRDSAVYFCASGLVTPTENEQYFGPGTRLTVT.

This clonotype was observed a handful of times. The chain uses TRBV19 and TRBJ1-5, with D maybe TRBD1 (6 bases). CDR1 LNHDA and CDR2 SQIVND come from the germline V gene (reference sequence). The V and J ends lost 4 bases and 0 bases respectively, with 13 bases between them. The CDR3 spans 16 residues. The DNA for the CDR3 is TGTGCCAGTAGTAGCCCGAGGGGGGCTAGCAATCAGCCCCAGCATTTT. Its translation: CASSSPRGASNQPQHF.

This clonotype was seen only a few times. CDR3: CASSLTLAGGHYEQYF. CDR3 sequence (DNA): TGTGCCAGCAGTCTGACTCTAGCGGGAGGGCACTACGAGCAGTACTTC. The rearrangement uses TRBV12-3 or TRBV12-4 and TRBJ2-7, with 12 bases that match TRBD2. The CDR3 covers 16 residues. V lost 5 bases to trimming and J lost 3 bases; unmatched junction nucleotides: 8.

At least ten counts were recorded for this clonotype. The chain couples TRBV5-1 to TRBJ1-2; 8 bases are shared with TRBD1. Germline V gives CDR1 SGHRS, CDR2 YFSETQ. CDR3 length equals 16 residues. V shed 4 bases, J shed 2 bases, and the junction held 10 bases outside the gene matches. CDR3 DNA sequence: TGCGCCAGCAGCCCGGGACAGGCGGACATGAACTATGGCTACACCTTC. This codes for CASSPGQADMNYGYTF.

The CDR3 nucleotides read TGTGCCAGCAGCTTAGCCGCTAGCACTCAAGAGACCCAGTACTTC. This translates into CASSLAASTQETQYF. The rearrangement uses TRBV7-2 and TRBJ2-5, with a possible D match to TRBD2 (5 bases). Germline V gives CDR1 SGHTA, CDR2 FQGNSA. The CDR3 covers 15 residues. V was cut by 0 bases and J by 2 bases, with 10 bases left in between. The whole variable domain, filled in from reference TRBV7-2 and TRBJ2-5, reads GAGVSQSPSNKVTEKGKDVELRCDPISGHTALYWYRQSLGQGLEFLIYFQGNSAPDKSGLPSDRFSAERTGGSVSTLTIQRTQQEDSAVYLCASSLAASTQETQYFGPGTRLLVL.

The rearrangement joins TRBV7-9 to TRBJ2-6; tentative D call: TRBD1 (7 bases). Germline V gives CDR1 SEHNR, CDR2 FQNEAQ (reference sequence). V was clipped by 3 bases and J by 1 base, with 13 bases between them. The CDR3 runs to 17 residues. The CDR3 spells CASSFSQGGSGANVLTF. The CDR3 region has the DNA TGTGCCAGCAGCTTCTCCCAGGGGGGTTCTGGGGCCAACGTCCTGACTTTC.

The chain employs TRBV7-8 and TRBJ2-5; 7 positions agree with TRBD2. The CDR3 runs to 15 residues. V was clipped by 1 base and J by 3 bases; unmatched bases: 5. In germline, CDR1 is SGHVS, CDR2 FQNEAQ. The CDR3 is CASSLGGGKEETQYF. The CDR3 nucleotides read TGTGCCAGCAGCTTAGGGGGGGGGAAAGAAGAGACCCAGTACTTC.

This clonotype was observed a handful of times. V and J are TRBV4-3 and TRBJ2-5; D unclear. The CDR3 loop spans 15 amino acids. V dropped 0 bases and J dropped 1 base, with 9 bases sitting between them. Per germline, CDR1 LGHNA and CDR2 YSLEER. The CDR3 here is CASSQDRTTQETQYF. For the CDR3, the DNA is TGCGCCAGCAGCCAAGATCGTACTACCCAAGAGACCCAGTACTTC.

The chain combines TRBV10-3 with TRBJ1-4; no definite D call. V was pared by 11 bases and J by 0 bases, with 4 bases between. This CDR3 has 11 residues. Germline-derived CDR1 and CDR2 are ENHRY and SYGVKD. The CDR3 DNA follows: TGTGCCTCCTCAACTAATGAAAAACTGTTTTTT. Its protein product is CASSTNEKLFF.

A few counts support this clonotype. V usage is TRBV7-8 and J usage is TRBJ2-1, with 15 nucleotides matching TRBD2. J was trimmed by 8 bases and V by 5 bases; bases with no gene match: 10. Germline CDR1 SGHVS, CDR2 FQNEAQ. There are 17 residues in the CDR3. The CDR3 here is CASSHGLAGGGRDEQFF. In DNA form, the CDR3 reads TGTGCCAGCAGCCACGGACTAGCGGGGGGGGGTAGGGATGAGCAGTTCTTC.

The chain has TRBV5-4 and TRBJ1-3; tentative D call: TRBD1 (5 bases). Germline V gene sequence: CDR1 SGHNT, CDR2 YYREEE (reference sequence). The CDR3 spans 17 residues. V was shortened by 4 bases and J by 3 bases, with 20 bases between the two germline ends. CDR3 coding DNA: TGTGCCAGCAGCGGGGAGCTCAGGAGGGGAGGTGGAAACACCATATATTTT. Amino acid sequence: CASSGELRRGGGNTIYF. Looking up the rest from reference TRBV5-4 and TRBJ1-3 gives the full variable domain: ETGVTQSPTHLIKTRGQQVTLRCSSQSGHNTVSWYQQALGQGPQFIFQYYREEENGRGNFPPRFSGLQFPNYSSELNVNALELDDSALYLCASSGELRRGGGNTIYFGEGSWLTVV.

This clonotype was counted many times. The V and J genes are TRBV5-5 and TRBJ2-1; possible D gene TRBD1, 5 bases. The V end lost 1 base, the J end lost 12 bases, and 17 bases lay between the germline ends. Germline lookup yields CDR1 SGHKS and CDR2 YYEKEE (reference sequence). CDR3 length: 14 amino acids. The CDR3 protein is CASSLQSQGTMQFF. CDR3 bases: TGTGCCAGCAGCTTGCAATCTCAGGGTACCATGCAGTTCTTC.